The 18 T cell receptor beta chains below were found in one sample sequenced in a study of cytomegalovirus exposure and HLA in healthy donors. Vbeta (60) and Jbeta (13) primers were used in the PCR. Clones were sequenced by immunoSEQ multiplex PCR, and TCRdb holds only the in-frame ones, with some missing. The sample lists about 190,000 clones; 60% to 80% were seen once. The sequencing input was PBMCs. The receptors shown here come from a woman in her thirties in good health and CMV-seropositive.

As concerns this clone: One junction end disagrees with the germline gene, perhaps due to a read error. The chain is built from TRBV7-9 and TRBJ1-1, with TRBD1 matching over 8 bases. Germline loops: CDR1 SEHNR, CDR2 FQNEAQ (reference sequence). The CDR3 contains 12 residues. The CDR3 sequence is CSSSLADRAAFF. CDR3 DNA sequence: TGTTCCAGCAGCTTAGCGGACAGGGCCGCTTTCTTT.

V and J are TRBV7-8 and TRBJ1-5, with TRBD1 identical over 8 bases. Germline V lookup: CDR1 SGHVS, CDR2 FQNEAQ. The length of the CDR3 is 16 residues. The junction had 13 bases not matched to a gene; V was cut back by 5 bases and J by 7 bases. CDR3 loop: CASSAKGGQGGQPQHF. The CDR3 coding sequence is TGTGCCAGCAGCGCCAAAGGCGGACAGGGAGGCCAGCCCCAGCATTTT.

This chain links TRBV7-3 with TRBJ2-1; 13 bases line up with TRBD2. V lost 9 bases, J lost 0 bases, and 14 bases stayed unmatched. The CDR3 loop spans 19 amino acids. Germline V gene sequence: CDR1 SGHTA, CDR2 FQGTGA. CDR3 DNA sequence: TGTGCCAGGAACCCGACCGTGCGACTAGCGGGAGGCTCCTACAATGAGCAGTTCTTC. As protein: CARNPTVRLAGGSYNEQFF. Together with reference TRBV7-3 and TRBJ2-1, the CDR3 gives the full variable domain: GAGVSQTPSNKVTEKGKYVELRCDPISGHTALYWYRQSLGQGPEFLIYFQGTGAADDSGLPNDRFFAVRPEGSVSTLKIQRTERGDSAVYLCARNPTVRLAGGSYNEQFFGPGTRLTVL.

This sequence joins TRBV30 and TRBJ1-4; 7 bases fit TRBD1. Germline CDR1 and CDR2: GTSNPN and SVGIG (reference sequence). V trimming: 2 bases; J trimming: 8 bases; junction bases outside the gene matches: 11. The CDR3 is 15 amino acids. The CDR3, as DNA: TGTGCCTGGAGTAAGAAGGAGGGGGCAGGGGAAAAACTGTTTTTT. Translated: CAWSKKEGAGEKLFF. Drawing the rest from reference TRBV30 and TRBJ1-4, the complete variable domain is SQTIHQWPATLVQPVGSPLSLECTVEGTSNPNLYWYRQAAGRGLQLLFYSVGIGQISSEVPQNLSASRPQDRQFILSSKKLLLSDSGFYLCAWSKKEGAGEKLFFGSGTQLSVL.

The DNA for the CDR3 is TGTGCCACCAGCAACAGGGGCAATCAGCCCCAGCATTTT. It translates to CATSNRGNQPQHF. The V gene is TRBV15, the J gene TRBJ1-5, with D possibly matching TRBD1 (6 bases). Trimming took 4 bases from V and 2 from J, leaving 6 bases between them. Looked up from germline, CDR1 is LNHNV and CDR2 is YYDKDF (reference sequence). The CDR3 extends over 13 amino acids.

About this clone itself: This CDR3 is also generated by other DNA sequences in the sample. CDR3 in DNA: TGTGCCAGCAGCTTGGGCGCAACTAATGAAAAACTGTTTTTT. Translating gives CASSLGATNEKLFF. The V and J genes are TRBV5-4 and TRBJ1-4; D is unresolved. Germline assignment: CDR1 SGHNT and CDR2 YYREEE (reference sequence). The CDR3 spans 14 residues. V lost 0 bases and J 0 bases, leaving 3 bases between the germline ends.

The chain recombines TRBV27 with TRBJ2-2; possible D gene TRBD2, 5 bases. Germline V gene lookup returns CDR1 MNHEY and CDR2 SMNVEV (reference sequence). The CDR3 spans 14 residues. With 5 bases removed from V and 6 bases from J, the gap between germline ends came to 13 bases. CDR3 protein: CASSHLRVSGELFF. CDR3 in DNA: TGTGCCAGCAGTCACTTGAGGGTGTCCGGGGAGCTGTTTTTT.

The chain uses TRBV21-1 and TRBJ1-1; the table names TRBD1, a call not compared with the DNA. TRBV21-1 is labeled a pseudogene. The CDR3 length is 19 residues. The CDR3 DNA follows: TGTGCCAGCAGCAAAGAACGGCCCCTTTCAGGGGATAAGAACACTGAAGCTTTCTTT. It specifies CASSKERPLSGDKNTEAFF.

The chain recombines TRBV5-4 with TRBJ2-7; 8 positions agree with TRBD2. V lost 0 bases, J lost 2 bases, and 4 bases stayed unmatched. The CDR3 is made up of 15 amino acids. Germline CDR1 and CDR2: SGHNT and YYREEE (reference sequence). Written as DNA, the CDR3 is TGTGCCAGCAGCTTGGGTAGCGGGAAGGCCTACGAGCAGTACTTC. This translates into CASSLGSGKAYEQYF. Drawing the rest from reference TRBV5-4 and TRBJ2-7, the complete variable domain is ETGVTQSPTHLIKTRGQQVTLRCSSQSGHNTVSWYQQALGQGPQFIFQYYREEENGRGNFPPRFSGLQFPNYSSELNVNALELDDSALYLCASSLGSGKAYEQYFGPGTRLTVT.

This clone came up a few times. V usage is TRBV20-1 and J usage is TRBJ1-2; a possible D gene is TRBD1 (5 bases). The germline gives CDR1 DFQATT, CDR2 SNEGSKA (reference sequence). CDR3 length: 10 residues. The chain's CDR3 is CRPGVSGYTF. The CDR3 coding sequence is TGCAGGCCGGGGGTTTCTGGCTACACCTTC.

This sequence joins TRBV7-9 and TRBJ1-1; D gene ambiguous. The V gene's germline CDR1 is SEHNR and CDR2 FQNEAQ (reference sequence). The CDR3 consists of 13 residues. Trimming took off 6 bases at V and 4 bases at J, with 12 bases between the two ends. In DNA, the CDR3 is TGTGCCAGCAGGGAGGTCATTGGCACTGAAGCTTTCTTT. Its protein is CASREVIGTEAFF. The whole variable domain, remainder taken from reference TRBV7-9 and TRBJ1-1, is DTGVSQNPRHKITKRGQNVTFRCDPISEHNRLYWYRQTLGQGPEFLTYFQNEAQLEKSRLLSDRFSAERPKGSFSTLEIQRTEQGDSAMYLCASREVIGTEAFFGQGTRLTVV.

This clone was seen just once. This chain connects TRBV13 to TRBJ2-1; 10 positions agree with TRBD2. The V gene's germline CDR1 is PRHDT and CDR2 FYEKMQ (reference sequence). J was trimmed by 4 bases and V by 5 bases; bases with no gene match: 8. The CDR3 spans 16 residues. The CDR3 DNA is TGTGCCAGCAGCCGACAACTAGCGGGGCCTTACAATGAGCAGTTCTTC. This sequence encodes CASSRQLAGPYNEQFF.

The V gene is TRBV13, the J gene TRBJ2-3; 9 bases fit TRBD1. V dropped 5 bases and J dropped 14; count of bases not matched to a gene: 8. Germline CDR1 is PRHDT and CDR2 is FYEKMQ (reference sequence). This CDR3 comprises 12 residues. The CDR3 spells CASSEHRGRLYF. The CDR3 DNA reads TGTGCCAGCAGCGAACACAGGGGGCGTCTGTATTTT.

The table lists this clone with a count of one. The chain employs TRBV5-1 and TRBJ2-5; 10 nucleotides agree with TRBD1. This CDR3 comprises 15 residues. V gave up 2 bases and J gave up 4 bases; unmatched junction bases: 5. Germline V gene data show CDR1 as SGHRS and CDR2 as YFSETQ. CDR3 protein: CASSLRTGGIETQYF. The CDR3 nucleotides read TGCGCCAGCAGCTTACGGACAGGGGGGATAGAGACCCAGTACTTC.

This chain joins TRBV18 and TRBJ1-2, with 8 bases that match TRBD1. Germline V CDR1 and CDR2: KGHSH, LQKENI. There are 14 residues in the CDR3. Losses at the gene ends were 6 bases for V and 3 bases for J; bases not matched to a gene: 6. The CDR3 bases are TGTGCCAGCTCCGCCGGACAGGGAGACTATGGCTACACCTTC. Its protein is CASSAGQGDYGYTF.

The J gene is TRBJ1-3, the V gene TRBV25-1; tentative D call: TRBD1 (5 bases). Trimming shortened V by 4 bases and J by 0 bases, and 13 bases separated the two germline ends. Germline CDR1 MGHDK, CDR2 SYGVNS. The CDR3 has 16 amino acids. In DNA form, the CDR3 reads TGTGCCAGCAGTGGGCGACAGCGCAGCTCTGGAAACACCATATATTTT. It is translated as CASSGRQRSSGNTIYF.

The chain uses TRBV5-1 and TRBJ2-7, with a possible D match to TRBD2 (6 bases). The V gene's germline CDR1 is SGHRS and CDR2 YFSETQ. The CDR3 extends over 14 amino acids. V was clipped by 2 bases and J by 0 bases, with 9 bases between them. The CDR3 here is CASSLPGDSYEQYF. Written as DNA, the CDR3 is TGCGCCAGCAGCTTACCGGGGGACTCCTACGAGCAGTACTTC.

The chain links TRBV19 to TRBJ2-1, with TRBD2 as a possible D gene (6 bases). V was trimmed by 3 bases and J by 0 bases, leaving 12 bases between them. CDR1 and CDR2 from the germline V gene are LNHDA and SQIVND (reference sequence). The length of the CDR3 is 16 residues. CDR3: CASSIGGASSYNEQFF. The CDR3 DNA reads TGTGCCAGTAGTATCGGCGGGGCTAGCTCCTACAATGAGCAGTTCTTC.